A single sample is the source of the 21 T cell receptor beta chains below, sequenced in a study of T cells in Graves' hyperthyroidism and ophthalmopathy. TCR beta CDR3 sequences were amplified from RNA transcripts. Initially, a first-round RT-PCR of the TCR CDR3 employed the HTBI primer set. TCRdb fed the multiplex PCR reads into MiXCR, producing one record per CDR3 protein. The data show under 800,000 distinct CDR3 sequences, with 14% seen just once and roughly a tenth held by the top ten. The sequencing sample was made of blood. The receptors come from a woman in her late teens or twenties with Graves' hyperthyroidism.

This clonotype came up many times. V and J are TRBV4-2 and TRBJ2-2, with D tentatively TRBD1 (6 bases). Germline assignment: CDR1 LGHNA and CDR2 YNFKEQ. The V end lost 1 base, the J end lost 8 bases, and 17 bases lay between the germline ends. This CDR3 comprises 16 residues. CDR3 nucleotide sequence: TGTGCCAGCAGCCAAGCCCAATACAGGGCTGGAGGGGAGCTGTTTTTT. Its translation: CASSQAQYRAGGELFF.

The count of this clonotype is one. CDR3 bases: TGTGCCAGTAGGGTGACAGCTGGGGCCAACGTCCTGACTTTC. This gives the protein CASRVTAGANVLTF. The genes are TRBV19 and TRBJ2-6; D might be TRBD1 (5 bases). The CDR3 has 14 residues. Deletions cut 6 bases from V and 2 bases from J, with 8 bases between. CDR1 is LNHDA, CDR2 SQIVND, per germline (reference sequence).

The chain has TRBV6-2 or TRBV6-3 and TRBJ2-1; 11 nucleotides agree with TRBD2. Per germline, CDR1 MNHEY and CDR2 SVGEGT. This CDR3 region has 15 residues. After removal of 7 bases from V and 7 bases from J, the junction contained 9 bases not matched to a gene. DNA for the CDR3: TGTGCCAGCAAGGGGGGTCTAGCGGGAGGTAATGAGCAGTTCTTC. Its protein product is CASKGGLAGGNEQFF.

This clonotype was counted only a few times. The chain uses TRBV20-1 and TRBJ2-1, with no clear D. Germline V gene data show CDR1 as DFQATT and CDR2 as SNEGSKA (reference sequence). The V end lost 5 bases, the J end lost 4 bases, and 9 bases lay between the germline ends. This CDR3 has 12 residues. The CDR3 protein is CSARAGYNEQFF. The CDR3 DNA reads as TGCAGTGCTCGTGCAGGTTACAATGAGCAGTTCTTC.

The genes are TRBV5-1 and TRBJ2-5; unclear D gene. Germline CDR1 is SGHRS and CDR2 is YFSETQ. V lost 5 bases to trimming and J lost 2 bases, with 16 bases between them. The CDR3 loop spans 15 amino acids. The CDR3 DNA reads TGCGCCAGCAGTCCGGACGGGCTCCGACAAGAGACCCAGTACTTC. It specifies CASSPDGLRQETQYF.

This clonotype was observed a handful of times. The chain couples TRBV6-1 to TRBJ2-7; D possibly corresponds to TRBD1 (5 bases). Germline assignment: CDR1 MNHNS and CDR2 SASEGT. Trimming took 11 bases from V and 3 from J, leaving 11 bases between them. The CDR3 totals 11 residues. CDR3 sequence reads: CASGNNYEQYF. For the CDR3, the DNA is TGTGCCTCAGGGAATAACTACGAGCAGTACTTC.

In this sample, this clonotype turned up once. V usage is TRBV10-3 and J usage is TRBJ1-4; no definite D call. Trimming removed 8 bases from V and 5 bases from J, with 21 bases in between. The CDR3 runs to 16 residues. Germline V gene lookup returns CDR1 ENHRY and CDR2 SYGVKD. The CDR3 DNA reads TGTGCCATCTTAGGTCATACCTATGAGGAAAATGAAAAACTGTTTTTT. Its protein product is CAILGHTYEENEKLFF.

This clonotype was seen more than once but under ten times. This sequence joins TRBV27 and TRBJ2-1; 7 bases line up with TRBD1. V lost 5 bases and J lost 7; bases outside the gene matches: 14. The CDR3 runs 16 residues. CDR1 is MNHEY, CDR2 SMNVEV, per germline (reference sequence). As DNA, the CDR3 is TGTGCCAGCAGTCCACGGGACAGTTTAAATGGGAATGAGCAGTTCTTC. This sequence encodes CASSPRDSLNGNEQFF.

The chain links TRBV20-1 to TRBJ2-1, with no clear D. The germline gives CDR1 DFQATT, CDR2 SNEGSKA (reference sequence). The CDR3 runs 13 residues. V was trimmed by 6 bases and J by 0 bases, leaving 9 bases between them. CDR3 residues: CSARTRSYNEQFF. CDR3 in DNA: TGCAGTGCCCGAACTCGCTCCTACAATGAGCAGTTCTTC.

This clonotype was seen many times. This sequence joins TRBV30 and TRBJ2-2, with TRBD1 matching over 9 bases. V dropped 5 bases and J dropped 2; count of bases not matched to a gene: 6. Germline assignment: CDR1 GTSNPN and CDR2 SVGIG (reference sequence). The CDR3 runs to 15 residues. The CDR3 bases are TGTGCCTGGGCCACAGGGGGCGTTAACACCGGGGAGCTGTTTTTT. This translates into CAWATGGVNTGELFF.

The genes are TRBV6-1 and TRBJ2-3; D ambiguous. Trimming removed 0 bases at V and 2 bases at J, with 6 bases between. Germline lookup yields CDR1 MNHNS and CDR2 SASEGT. The length of the CDR3 is 14 residues. The CDR3, as DNA: TGTGCCAGCAGTGAAGCTTGGAACACAGATACGCAGTATTTT. It yields the protein CASSEAWNTDTQYF.

This clonotype has ten or more counts. This rearrangement joins TRBV20-1 to TRBJ2-1, with 9 bases lining up with TRBD2. V was clipped by 0 bases and J by 8 bases; unmatched bases: 8. The germline gives CDR1 DFQATT, CDR2 SNEGSKA (reference sequence). There are 15 residues in the CDR3. This CDR3 is CSARDPAGGPDEQFF. The CDR3, as DNA: TGCAGTGCTAGAGATCCGGCGGGAGGGCCCGATGAGCAGTTCTTC.

The chain employs TRBV9 and TRBJ1-4; D not resolved. CDR3 size: 15 residues. Trimming shortened V by 0 bases and J by 8 bases, and 14 bases separated the two germline ends. In germline, CDR1 is SGDLS, CDR2 YYNGEE. CDR3 sequence (DNA): TGTGCCAGCAGCGTAGGGGATGGAGTTCGGGAAAAACTGTTTTTT. This codes for CASSVGDGVREKLFF.

This chain links TRBV19 with TRBJ1-3; D is undetermined. Trimming shortened V by 3 bases and J by 3 bases, and 12 bases separated the two germline ends. This CDR3 has 15 residues. Germline CDR1 and CDR2: LNHDA and SQIVND (reference sequence). The CDR3 region is CASSMEQGYGNTIYF. CDR3 DNA: TGTGCCAGTAGTATGGAACAAGGGTATGGAAACACCATATATTTT. The complete variable domain, with remaining parts taken from reference TRBV19 and TRBJ1-3, reads DGGITQSPKYLFRKEGQNVTLSCEQNLNHDAMYWYRQDPGQGLRLIYYSQIVNDFQKGDIAEGYSVSREKKESFPLTVTSAQKNPTAFYLCASSMEQGYGNTIYFGEGSWLTVV.

This clonotype was seen repeatedly, ten times or more. This sequence joins TRBV30 and TRBJ2-1; TRBD2 aligns across 10 bases. Germline assignment: CDR1 GTSNPN and CDR2 SVGIG (reference sequence). With 4 bases clipped from V and 8 bases from J, the junction kept 11 bases outside the gene matches. CDR3 length equals 15 residues. The CDR3 here is CAWIAEREGRYEQFF. CDR3 coding DNA: TGTGCCTGGATCGCGGAGCGGGAGGGCCGCTATGAGCAGTTCTTC. Filled out from reference TRBV30 and TRBJ2-1, the complete variable domain reads SQTIHQWPATLVQPVGSPLSLECTVEGTSNPNLYWYRQAAGRGLQLLFYSVGIGQISSEVPQNLSASRPQDRQFILSSKKLLLSDSGFYLCAWIAEREGRYEQFFGPGTRLTVL.

This clonotype was recorded at least ten times. The CDR3 DNA sequence: TGTGCCAGCAGGCGCGCAGGAGGGGGCGCCGCTGGAAACACCATATATTTT. This sequence encodes CASRRAGGGAAGNTIYF. This rearrangement joins TRBV28 to TRBJ1-3; TRBD1 matches at 7 bases. This CDR3 has 17 residues. Germline trimming cut 6 bases from V and 2 bases from J; bases unmatched to any gene: 13. Germline V gives CDR1 MDHEN, CDR2 SYDVKM. Using reference TRBV28 and TRBJ1-3 for the parts outside the CDR3, the full variable domain is DVKVTQSSRYLVKRTGEKVFLECVQDMDHENMFWYRQDPGLGLRLIYFSYDVKMKEKGDIPEGYSVSREKKERFSLILESASTNQTSMYLCASRRAGGGAAGNTIYFGEGSWLTVV.

V gene TRBV7-3 combines with J gene TRBJ2-2, with 9 nucleotides matching TRBD2. The CDR3 covers 18 residues. Germline CDR1 and CDR2: SGHTA and FQGTGA. V lost 1 base and J lost 0; bases outside the gene matches: 6. The CDR3 nucleotides are TGTGCCAGCAGCTTAAGAGCTAGCGGGACTTCGAACACCGGGGAGCTGTTTTTT. Its translation is CASSLRASGTSNTGELFF. Full variable domain (outside the CDR3, taken from reference TRBV7-3 and TRBJ2-2): GAGVSQTPSNKVTEKGKYVELRCDPISGHTALYWYRQSLGQGPEFLIYFQGTGAADDSGLPNDRFFAVRPEGSVSTLKIQRTERGDSAVYLCASSLRASGTSNTGELFFGEGSRLTVL.

This clonotype was recorded many times. CDR3: CASSAPRPGQRNSYEQYF. The DNA for the CDR3 is TGTGCCAGCAGTGCACCTAGACCGGGACAAAGAAACTCCTACGAGCAGTACTTC. The chain has TRBV28 and TRBJ2-7, with D perhaps matching TRBD1 (6 bases). Germline assignment: CDR1 MDHEN and CDR2 SYDVKM. Trimming stripped 5 bases from V and 0 bases from J, with 23 bases between. This CDR3 comprises 18 residues.

This clonotype has a count of ten or more. V gene TRBV10-2 combines with J gene TRBJ1-5; the match to TRBD1 covers 8 bases. In germline, CDR1 is WSHSY, CDR2 SAAADI. The CDR3 covers 12 residues. The V and J ends lost 8 bases and 9 bases, in that order; junction bases with no gene match: 6. CDR3: CASDRGESPQHF. The DNA of the CDR3 is TGCGCCAGCGACAGGGGAGAATCGCCCCAGCATTTT.

This clonotype was observed at least ten times. This sequence joins TRBV20-1 and TRBJ2-2; D perhaps matches TRBD1 (6 bases). CDR3 length: 15 residues. Per germline, CDR1 DFQATT and CDR2 SNEGSKA (reference sequence). Trimming removed 3 bases from V and 4 bases from J, with 15 bases in between. CDR3 nucleotides: TGCAGTGCTAGGTCCGGGACACGGCTCACCGGGGAGCTGTTTTTT. It encodes CSARSGTRLTGELFF.

The chain couples TRBV20-1 to TRBJ1-5; D is unclear. The CDR3 sequence is 14 residues long. Germline V gene sequence: CDR1 DFQATT, CDR2 SNEGSKA (reference sequence). The germline V and J ends were trimmed by 0 bases and 5 bases, with 11 bases remaining between them. Here the CDR3 reads CSARDRAGYQPQHF. CDR3 DNA: TGCAGTGCTAGAGACCGGGCCGGCTATCAGCCCCAGCATTTT.